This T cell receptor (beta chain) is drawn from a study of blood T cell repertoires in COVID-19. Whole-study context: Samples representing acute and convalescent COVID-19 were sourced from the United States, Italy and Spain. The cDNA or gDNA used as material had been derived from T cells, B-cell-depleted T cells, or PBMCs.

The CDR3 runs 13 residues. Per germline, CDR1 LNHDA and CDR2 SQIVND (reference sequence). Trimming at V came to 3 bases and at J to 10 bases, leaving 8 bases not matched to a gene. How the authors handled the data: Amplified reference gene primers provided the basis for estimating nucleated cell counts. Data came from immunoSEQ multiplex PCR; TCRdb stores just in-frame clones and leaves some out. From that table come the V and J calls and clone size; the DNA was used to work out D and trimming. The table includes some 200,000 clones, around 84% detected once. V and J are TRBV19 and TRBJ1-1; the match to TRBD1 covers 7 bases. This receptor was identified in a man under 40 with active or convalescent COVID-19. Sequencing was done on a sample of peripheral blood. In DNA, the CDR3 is TGTGCCAGTAGTATCGGAGGGGGCGATTCAGCTTTCTTT. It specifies CASSIGGGDSAFF. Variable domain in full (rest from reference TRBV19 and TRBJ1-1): DGGITQSPKYLFRKEGQNVTLSCEQNLNHDAMYWYRQDPGQGLRLIYYSQIVNDFQKGDIAEGYSVSREKKESFPLTVTSAQKNPTAFYLCASSIGGGDSAFFGQGTRLTVV.